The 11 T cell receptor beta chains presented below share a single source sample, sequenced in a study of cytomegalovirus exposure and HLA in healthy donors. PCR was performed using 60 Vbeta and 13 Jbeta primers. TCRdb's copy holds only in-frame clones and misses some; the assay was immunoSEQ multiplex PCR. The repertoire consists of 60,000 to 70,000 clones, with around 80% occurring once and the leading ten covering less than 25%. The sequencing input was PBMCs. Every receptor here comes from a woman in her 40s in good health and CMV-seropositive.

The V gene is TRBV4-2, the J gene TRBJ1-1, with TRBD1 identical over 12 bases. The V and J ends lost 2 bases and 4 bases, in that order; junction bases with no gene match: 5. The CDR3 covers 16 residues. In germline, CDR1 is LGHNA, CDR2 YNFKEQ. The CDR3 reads CASSQSGQGAFTEAFF. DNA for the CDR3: TGTGCCAGCAGCCAATCGGGACAGGGGGCGTTCACTGAAGCTTTCTTT.

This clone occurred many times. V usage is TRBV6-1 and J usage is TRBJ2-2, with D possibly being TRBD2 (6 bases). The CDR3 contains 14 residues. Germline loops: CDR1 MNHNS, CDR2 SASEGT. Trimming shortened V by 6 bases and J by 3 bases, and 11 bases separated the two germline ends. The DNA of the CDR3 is TGTGCCAGCAGCGGAGGGGAGGACACCGGGGAGCTGTTTTTT. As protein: CASSGGEDTGELFF.

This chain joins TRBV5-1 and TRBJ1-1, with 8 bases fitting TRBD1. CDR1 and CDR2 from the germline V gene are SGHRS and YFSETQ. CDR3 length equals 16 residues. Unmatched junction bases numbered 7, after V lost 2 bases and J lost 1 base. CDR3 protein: CASSFQLGQANTEAFF. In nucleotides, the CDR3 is TGCGCCAGCAGCTTTCAACTGGGACAGGCGAACACTGAAGCTTTCTTT.

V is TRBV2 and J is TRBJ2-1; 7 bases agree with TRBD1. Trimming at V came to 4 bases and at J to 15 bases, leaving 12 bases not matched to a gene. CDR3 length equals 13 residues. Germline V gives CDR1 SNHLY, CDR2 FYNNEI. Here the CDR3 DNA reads TGTGCCAGCAGTGTGATCCCCGAGACAGGGTGGTTCTTC. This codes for CASSVIPETGWFF.

The CDR3 region is CASTKRTSDQETQYF. In nucleotides, the CDR3 is TGTGCCAGCACCAAGAGGACTAGCGACCAAGAGACCCAGTACTTC. The gene calls are TRBV7-2 and TRBJ2-5; TRBD2 matches 9 bases. With 7 bases clipped from V and 0 bases from J, the junction kept 6 bases outside the gene matches. The CDR3 totals 15 residues. CDR1 and CDR2 from the germline V gene are SGHTA and FQGNSA. The complete variable domain, with remaining parts taken from reference TRBV7-2 and TRBJ2-5, reads GAGVSQSPSNKVTEKGKDVELRCDPISGHTALYWYRQSLGQGLEFLIYFQGNSAPDKSGLPSDRFSAERTGGSVSTLTIQRTQQEDSAVYLCASTKRTSDQETQYFGPGTRLLVL.

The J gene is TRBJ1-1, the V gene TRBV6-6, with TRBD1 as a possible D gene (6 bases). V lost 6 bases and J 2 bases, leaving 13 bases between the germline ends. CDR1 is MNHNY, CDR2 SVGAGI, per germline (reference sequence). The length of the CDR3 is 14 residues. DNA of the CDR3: TGTGCCAGCAGGCTTCAGGGGTTAAACACTGAAGCTTTCTTT. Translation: CASRLQGLNTEAFF.

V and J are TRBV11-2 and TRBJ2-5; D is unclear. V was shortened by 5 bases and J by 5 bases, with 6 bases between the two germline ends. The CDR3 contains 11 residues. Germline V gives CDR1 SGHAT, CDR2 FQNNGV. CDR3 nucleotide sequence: TGTGCCAGCAGCCTCAGGGAGACCCAGTACTTC. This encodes CASSLRETQYF.

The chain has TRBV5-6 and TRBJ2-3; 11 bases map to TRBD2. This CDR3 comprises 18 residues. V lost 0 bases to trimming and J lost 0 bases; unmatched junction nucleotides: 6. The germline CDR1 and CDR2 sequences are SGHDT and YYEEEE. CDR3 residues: CASSLASGGYPSTDTQYF. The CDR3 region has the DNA TGTGCCAGCAGCTTGGCTAGCGGGGGGTATCCTAGCACAGATACGCAGTATTTT.

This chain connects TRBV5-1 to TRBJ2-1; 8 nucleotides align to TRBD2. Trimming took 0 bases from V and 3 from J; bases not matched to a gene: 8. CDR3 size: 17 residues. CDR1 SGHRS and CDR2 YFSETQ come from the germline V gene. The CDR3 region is CASSLVGGALFYNEQFF. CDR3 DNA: TGCGCCAGCAGCTTGGTCGGGGGGGCCTTGTTCTACAATGAGCAGTTCTTC. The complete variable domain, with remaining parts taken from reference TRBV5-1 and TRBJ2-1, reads KAGVTQTPRYLIKTRGQQVTLSCSPISGHRSVSWYQQTPGQGLQFLFEYFSETQRNKGNFPGRFSGRQFSNSRSEMNVSTLELGDSALYLCASSLVGGALFYNEQFFGPGTRLTVL.

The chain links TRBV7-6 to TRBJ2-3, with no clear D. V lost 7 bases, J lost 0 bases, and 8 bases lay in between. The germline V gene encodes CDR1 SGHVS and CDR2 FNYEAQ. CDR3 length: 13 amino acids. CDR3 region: CASTGYSTDTQYF. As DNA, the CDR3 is TGTGCCAGCACCGGTTATAGCACAGATACGCAGTATTTT.

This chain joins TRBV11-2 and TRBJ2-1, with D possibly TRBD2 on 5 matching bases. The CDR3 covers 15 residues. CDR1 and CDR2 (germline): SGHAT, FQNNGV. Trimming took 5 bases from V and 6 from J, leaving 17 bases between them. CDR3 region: CASSPRVDGGNEQFF. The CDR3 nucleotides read TGTGCCAGCAGCCCGAGGGTGGACGGAGGCAATGAGCAGTTCTTC.